Sequencing of this TCR beta chain was carried out in a study of blood T cells in healthy people across ages. Alongside a J-beta primer mix, a sample-barcoded 5' primer served in a second PCR lasting roughly 7 to 11 cycles. A single record per CDR3 protein comes from TCRdb applying MiXCR to the 5' RACE reads. The sample lists hundreds of thousands of distinct CDR3 sequences; about 52% were seen once. The germline V gene has CDR1 SGHRS and CDR2 YFSETQ. V was cut by 3 bases and J by 2 bases, with 10 bases left in between. The CDR3 consists of 14 residues. This clonotype was seen only a few times. The genes are TRBV5-1 and TRBJ2-3; D gene unclear. The sample was blood. The clonotype originates from a woman aged 60-70 years in good health. As DNA, the CDR3 is TGCGCCAGCAGCTCGGCCACTTCCACAGATACGCAGTATTTT. Translated: CASSSATSTDTQYF.